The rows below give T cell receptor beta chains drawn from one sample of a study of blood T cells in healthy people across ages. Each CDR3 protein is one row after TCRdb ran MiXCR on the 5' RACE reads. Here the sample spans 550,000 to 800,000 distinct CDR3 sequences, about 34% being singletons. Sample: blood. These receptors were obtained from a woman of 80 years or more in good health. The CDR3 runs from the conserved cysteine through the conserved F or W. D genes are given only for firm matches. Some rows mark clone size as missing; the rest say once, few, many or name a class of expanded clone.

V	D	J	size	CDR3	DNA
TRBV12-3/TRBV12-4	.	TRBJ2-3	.	CASSPTGGGGADAQYF	TGTGCCAGCAGTCCTACAGGGGGAGGGGGCGCAGATGCGCAGTATTTT
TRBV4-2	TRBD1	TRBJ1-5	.	CANSHVQQGDQPQHF	TGTGCCAACAGCCATGTCCAACAGGGGGACCAGCCCCAGCATTTT
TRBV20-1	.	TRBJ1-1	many	CSAEYAANTEAFF	TGCAGTGCGGAATACGCAGCGAACACTGAAGCTTTCTTT
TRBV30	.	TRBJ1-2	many	CAWSGRVNGYTF	TGTGCCTGGAGTGGCCGGGTTAATGGCTACACCTTC
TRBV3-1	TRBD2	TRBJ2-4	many	CASSLGPGSGGAKNIQYF	TGTGCCAGCAGCCTTGGCCCGGGTAGCGGGGGAGCCAAAAACATTCAGTACTTC
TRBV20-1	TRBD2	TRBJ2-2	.	CSARDRGSGRAGTGELFF	TGCAGTGCTAGAGATCGGGGTAGCGGGAGGGCAGGAACCGGGGAGCTGTTTTTT
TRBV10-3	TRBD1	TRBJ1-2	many	CAISGMTGPGDYGYTF	TGTGCCATCAGTGGCATGACAGGGCCCGGGGACTATGGCTACACCTTC
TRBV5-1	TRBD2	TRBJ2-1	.	CASSREGLAGANEQFF	TGCGCCAGCAGCCGAGAGGGACTAGCGGGAGCCAATGAGCAGTTCTTC
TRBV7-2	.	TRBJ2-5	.	CASSLAQLNSYQETQYF	TGTGCCAGCAGCTTAGCGCAACTTAATTCATACCAAGAGACCCAGTACTTC
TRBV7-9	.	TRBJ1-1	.	CASSSRDLLMNTEAFF	TGTGCCAGCAGCTCCCGGGACTTATTAATGAACACTGAAGCTTTCTTT
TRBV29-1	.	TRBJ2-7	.	CSVAPPGVAYEQYF	TGCAGCGTTGCCCCCCCCGGGGTAGCCTACGAGCAGTACTTC
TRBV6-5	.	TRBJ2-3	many	CASSPRGFTDTQYF	TGTGCCAGCAGCCCCAGGGGTTTCACAGATACGCAGTATTTT
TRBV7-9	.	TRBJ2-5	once	CASSLVLSEQETRYF	TGTGCCAGCAGCTTAGTATTGTCCGAACAAGAGACCCGGTACTTC
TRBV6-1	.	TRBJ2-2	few	CASRLRDTGELFF	TGTGCCAGCAGGCTAAGGGACACCGGGGAGCTGTTTTTT
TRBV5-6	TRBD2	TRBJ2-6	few	CASSFRASGANVRTF	TGTGCCAGCAGCTTCCGGGCTAGCGGGGCCAACGTCCGGACTTTC
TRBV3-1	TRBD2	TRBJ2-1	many	CASSPWEGMSSYNEQFF	TGTGCCAGCAGCCCGTGGGAGGGGATGAGCTCCTACAATGAGCAGTTCTTC
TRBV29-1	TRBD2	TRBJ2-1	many	CSARHTSGGNNEQFF	TGCAGCGCACGCCATACTAGCGGGGGTAACAATGAGCAGTTCTTC
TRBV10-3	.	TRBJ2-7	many	CAISNSPYEQYF	TGTGCCATCAGTAACAGCCCCTACGAGCAGTACTTC
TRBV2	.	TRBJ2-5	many	CASRPPGAGTQYF	TGTGCCAGCAGACCCCCAGGGGCCGGGACCCAGTACTTC
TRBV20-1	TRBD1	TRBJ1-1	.	CSAKENRGLSMNTEAFF	TGCAGTGCTAAAGAGAACAGGGGACTATCAATGAACACTGAAGCTTTCTTT
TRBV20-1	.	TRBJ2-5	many	CSAISTGPSFEQYF	TGCAGTGCTATCTCAACTGGGCCCTCGTTTGAGCAGTACTTC
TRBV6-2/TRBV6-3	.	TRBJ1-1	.	CASTPSRARDTEAFF	TGTGCCAGCACCCCCTCGAGGGCTAGGGACACTGAAGCTTTCTTT
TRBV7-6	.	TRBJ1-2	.	CAGSPGPNYGYTF	TGTGCCGGCAGCCCCGGACCGAACTATGGCTACACCTTC
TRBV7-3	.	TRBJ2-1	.	CVSSPSRGSYSEQFF	TGTGTCAGCAGCCCCTCTAGGGGGTCCTACAGTGAGCAGTTCTTC
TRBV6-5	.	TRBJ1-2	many	CAIARERGYGYTF	TGTGCCATCGCGCGGGAGCGGGGCTATGGCTACACCTTC
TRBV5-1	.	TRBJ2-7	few	CASSPSVRGRRDEQYF	TGCGCCAGCAGCCCATCGGTGAGGGGGAGGCGGGACGAGCAGTACTTC